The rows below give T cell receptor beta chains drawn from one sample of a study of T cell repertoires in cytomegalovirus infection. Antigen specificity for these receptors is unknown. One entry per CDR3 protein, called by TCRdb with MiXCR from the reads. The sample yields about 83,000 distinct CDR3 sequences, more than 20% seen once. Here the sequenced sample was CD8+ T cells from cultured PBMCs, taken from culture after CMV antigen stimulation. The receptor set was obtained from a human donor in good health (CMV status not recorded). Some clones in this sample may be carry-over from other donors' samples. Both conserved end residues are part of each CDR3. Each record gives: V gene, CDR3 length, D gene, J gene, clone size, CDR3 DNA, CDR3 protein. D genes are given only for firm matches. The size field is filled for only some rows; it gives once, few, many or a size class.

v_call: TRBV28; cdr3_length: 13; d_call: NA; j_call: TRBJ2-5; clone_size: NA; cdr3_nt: TGTGCCAGCAGTTTAATGATGCAAGAGACCCAGTACTTC; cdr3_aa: CASSLMMQETQYF
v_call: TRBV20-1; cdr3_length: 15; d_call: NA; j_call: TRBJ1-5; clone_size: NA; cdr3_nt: TGCAGTGCTAGAGTCGCGGGAGGGGGAAATCAGCCCCAGCATTTT; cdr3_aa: CSARVAGGGNQPQHF
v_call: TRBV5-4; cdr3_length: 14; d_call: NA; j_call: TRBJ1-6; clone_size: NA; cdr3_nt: TGTGCCAGCAGCTTGGAAGGGGTGAGTTCACCCCTCCACTTT; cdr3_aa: CASSLEGVSSPLHF
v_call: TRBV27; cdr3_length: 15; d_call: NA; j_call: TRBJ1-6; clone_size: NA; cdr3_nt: TGTGCCAGCAGTTTATCAGGGGGAAATAATTCACCCCTCCACTTT; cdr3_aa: CASSLSGGNNSPLHF
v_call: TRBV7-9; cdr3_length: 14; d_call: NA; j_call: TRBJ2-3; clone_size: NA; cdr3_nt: TGTGCCAGCAGCTTAAGCTCGTTAGGGGATACGCAGTATTTT; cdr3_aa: CASSLSSLGDTQYF
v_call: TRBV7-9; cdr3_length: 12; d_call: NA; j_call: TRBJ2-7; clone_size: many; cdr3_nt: TGTGCCAGCAGCTTCCCACTCGGCGAGCAGTACTTC; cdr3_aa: CASSFPLGEQYF
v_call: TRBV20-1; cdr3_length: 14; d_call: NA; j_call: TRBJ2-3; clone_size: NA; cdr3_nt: TGCAGTGCTAGAGATGGGCGGCACACAGATACGCAGTATTTT; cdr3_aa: CSARDGRHTDTQYF
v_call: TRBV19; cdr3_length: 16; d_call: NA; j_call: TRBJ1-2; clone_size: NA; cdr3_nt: TGTGCCAGTACTCTAAGGGGCAGGGGAAAGGACTATGGCTACACCTTC; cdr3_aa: CASTLRGRGKDYGYTF
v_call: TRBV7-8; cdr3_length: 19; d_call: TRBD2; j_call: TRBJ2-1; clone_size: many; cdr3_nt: TGTGCCAGCAGCCCGGGACTAGCGGGGGAAGGCCCCAGATACAATGAGCAGTTCTTC; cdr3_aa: CASSPGLAGEGPRYNEQFF
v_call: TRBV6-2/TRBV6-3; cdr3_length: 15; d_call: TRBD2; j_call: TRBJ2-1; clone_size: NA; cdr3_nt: TGTGCCAGCAGTCATACTAGCGGGGGCTACAATGAGCAGTTCTTC; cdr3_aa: CASSHTSGGYNEQFF
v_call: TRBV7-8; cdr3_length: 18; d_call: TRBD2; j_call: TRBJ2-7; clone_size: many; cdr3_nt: TGTGCCAGCAGCTTAGAGCCGCTAGGACTAGCGGGAGGGATCGAGCAGTACTTC; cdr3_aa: CASSLEPLGLAGGIEQYF
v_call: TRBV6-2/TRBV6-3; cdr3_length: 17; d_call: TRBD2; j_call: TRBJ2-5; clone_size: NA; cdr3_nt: TGTGCCAGCAGTTACTCCTCCTCGCGGGGGGATACGGAGACCCAGTACTTC; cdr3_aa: CASSYSSSRGDTETQYF
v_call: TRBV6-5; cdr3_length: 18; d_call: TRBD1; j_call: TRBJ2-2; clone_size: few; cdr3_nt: TGTGCCAGCAGTTACACCTTCGAGGGGACAGGGGCAGCCGGGGAGCTGTTTTTT; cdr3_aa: CASSYTFEGTGAAGELFF
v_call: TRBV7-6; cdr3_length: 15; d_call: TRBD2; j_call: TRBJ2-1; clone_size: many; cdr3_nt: TGTGCCAGCACCCCCGGAGCGGGAAGTAACAATGAGCAGTTCTTC; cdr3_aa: CASTPGAGSNNEQFF
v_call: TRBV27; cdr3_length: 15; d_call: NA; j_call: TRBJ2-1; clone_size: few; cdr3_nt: TGTGCCAGCAGTTCGGAGCTCAGGGGGAGGGATGAGCAGTTCTTC; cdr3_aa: CASSSELRGRDEQFF
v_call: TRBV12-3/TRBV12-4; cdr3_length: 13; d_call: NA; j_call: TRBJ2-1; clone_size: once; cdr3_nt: TGTGCCAGTTCCTTGAACCCCTACAATGAGCCGTTCTTC; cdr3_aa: CASSLNPYNEPFF
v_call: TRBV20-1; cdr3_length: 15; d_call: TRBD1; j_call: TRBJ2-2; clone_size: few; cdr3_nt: TGCAGTGCCCAGGACAGGGGGCCGAACACCGGGGAGCTGTTTTTT; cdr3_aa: CSAQDRGPNTGELFF
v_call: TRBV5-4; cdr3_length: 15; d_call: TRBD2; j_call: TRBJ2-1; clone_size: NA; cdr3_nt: TGTGCCAGCAGCCCGGAGCTAGCGGAATACAATGAGCAGTTCTTC; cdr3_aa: CASSPELAEYNEQFF
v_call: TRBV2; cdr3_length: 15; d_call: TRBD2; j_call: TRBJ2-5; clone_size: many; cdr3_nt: TGTGCCAGCGGAGGGGTAGCGGGAGCCCAAGAGACCCAGTACTTC; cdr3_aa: CASGGVAGAQETQYF
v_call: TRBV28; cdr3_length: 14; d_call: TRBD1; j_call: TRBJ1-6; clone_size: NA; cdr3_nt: TGTGCCACCAGACAGGGCCCCCTTATATGGCCCCTCCACTTT; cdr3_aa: CATRQGPLIWPLHF
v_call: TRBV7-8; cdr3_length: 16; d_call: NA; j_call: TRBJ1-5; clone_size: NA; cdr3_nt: TGTGCCAGCAGCTTAGATGTGGCATATAGCAATCAGCCCCAGCATTTT; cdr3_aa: CASSLDVAYSNQPQHF
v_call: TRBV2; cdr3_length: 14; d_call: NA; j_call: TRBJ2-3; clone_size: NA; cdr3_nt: TGTGCCAGCTCACAGGGATTTCAGGCAGATACGCAGTATTTT; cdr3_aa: CASSQGFQADTQYF
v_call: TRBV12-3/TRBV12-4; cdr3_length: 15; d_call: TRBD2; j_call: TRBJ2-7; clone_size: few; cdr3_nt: TGTGCCAGCAGTTTAGGGCCGGGAGGCGCCCACGAGCAGTACTTC; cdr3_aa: CASSLGPGGAHEQYF
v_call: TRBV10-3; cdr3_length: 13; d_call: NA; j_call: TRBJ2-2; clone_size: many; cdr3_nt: TGTGCCATCAGTGACAGCAACACCGGGGAGCTGTTTTTT; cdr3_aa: CAISDSNTGELFF
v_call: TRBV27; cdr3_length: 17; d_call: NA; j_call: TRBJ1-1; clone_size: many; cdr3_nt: TGTGCCAGCAGTTTACGGGTCCCAGGCGGCAGGAACACTGAAGCTTTCTTT; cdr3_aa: CASSLRVPGGRNTEAFF
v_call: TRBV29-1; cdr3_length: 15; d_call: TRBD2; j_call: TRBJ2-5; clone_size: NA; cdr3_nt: TGCAGCGTTGCGGGTGGGGTAGCGGGGGGCGAGACCCAGTACTTC; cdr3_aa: CSVAGGVAGGETQYF
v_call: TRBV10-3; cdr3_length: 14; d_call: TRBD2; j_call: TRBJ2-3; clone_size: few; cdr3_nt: TGTGCCATGGGCTCGGGGGGGTCGACAGATACGCAGTATTTT; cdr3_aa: CAMGSGGSTDTQYF
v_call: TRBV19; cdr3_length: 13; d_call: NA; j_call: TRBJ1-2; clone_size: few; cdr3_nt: TGTGCCAGTAGTAAGGTACCCAGCTATGGCTACACCTTC; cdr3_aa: CASSKVPSYGYTF
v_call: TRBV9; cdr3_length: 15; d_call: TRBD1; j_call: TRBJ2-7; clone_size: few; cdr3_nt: TGTGCCAGCAGCGTGGCCGGACAGGGGGGAGACGAGCAGTACTTC; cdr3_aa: CASSVAGQGGDEQYF
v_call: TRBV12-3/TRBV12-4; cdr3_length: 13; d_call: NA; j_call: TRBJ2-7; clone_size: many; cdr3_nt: TGTGCCAGCAGTTTTGCAGGGTCCCACGAGCAGTACTTC; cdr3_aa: CASSFAGSHEQYF
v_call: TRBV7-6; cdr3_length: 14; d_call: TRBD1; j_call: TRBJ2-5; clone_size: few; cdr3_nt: TGTGCCGCGGGGGACAGGGGGAAGGGCGAGACCCAGTACTTC; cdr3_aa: CAAGDRGKGETQYF
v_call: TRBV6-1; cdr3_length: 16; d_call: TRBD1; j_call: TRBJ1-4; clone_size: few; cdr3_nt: TGTGCCAGCAGGAAAACAGGGGGTTCAACTAATGAAAAACTGTTTTTT; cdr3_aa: CASRKTGGSTNEKLFF
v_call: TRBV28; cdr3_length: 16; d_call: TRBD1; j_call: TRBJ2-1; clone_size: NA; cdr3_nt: TGTGCCAGCAGTTTATTCGGGACAGGGGAGTACAATGAGCAGTTCTTC; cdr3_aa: CASSLFGTGEYNEQFF
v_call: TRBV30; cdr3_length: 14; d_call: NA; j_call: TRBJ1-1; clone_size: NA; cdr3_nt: TGTGCCTGGAGTCGCGACGGCCTGAACACTGAAGCTTTCTTT; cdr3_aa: CAWSRDGLNTEAFF
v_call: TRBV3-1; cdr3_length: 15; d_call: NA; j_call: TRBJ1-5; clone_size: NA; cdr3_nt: TGTGCCAGCAGCCAAGATGGGGCCGGGAATCAGCCCCAGCATTTT; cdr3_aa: CASSQDGAGNQPQHF
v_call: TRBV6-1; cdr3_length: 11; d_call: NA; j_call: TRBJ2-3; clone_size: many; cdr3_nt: TGTGCCAGCAGTAACACAGATACGCAGTATTTT; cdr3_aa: CASSNTDTQYF
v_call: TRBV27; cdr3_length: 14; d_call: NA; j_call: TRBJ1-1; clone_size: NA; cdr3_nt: TGTGCCAGCAGTTTATCAGGGTATGGGACTGAAGCTTTCTTT; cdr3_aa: CASSLSGYGTEAFF
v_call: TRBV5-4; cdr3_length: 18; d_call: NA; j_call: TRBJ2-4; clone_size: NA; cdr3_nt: TGTGCCAGCAGCTCGATCTCGGAACTAGCTTTTCCCAAAAACATTCAGTACTTC; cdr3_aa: CASSSISELAFPKNIQYF
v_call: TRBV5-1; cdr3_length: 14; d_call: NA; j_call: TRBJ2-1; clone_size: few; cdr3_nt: TGCGCCAGCAGCTTGTTCTCAGAAGGGAATGAGCAGTTCTTC; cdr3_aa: CASSLFSEGNEQFF
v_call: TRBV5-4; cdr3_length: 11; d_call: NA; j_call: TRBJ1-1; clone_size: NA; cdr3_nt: TGTGCCAGCAGCTATGCCACTGAAGCTTTCTTT; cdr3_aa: CASSYATEAFF
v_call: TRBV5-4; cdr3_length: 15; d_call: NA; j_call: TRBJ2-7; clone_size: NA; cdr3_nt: TGTGCCAGCAGCTTCCAGGGAGGCTCCTCCTACGAGCAGTACTTC; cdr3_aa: CASSFQGGSSYEQYF
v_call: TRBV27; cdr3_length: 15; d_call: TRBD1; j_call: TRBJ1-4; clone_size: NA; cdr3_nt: TGTGCCAGCAGTACTCGGACAGGACTTAATGAAAAACTGTTTTTT; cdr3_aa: CASSTRTGLNEKLFF
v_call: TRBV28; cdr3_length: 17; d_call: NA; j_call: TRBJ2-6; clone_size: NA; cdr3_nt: TGTGCCAGCAGTTTCTACAGGGCCTCCTCTGGGGCCAACGTCCTGACTTTC; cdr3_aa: CASSFYRASSGANVLTF
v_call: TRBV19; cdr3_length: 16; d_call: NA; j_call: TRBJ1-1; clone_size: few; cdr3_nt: TGTGCCAGTAGTATGGTAAGGGGTGCAATGAACACTGAAGCTTTCTTT; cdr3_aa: CASSMVRGAMNTEAFF
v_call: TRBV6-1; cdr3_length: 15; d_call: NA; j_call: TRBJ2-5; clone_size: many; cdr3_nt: TGTGCCAGCAGTCCCGGGGACACCCTACAAGAGACCCAGTACTTC; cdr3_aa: CASSPGDTLQETQYF
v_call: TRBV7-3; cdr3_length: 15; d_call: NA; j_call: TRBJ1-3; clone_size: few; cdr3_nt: TGTGCCAGCAGCCTGGACGGAGCCTCTGGAAACACCATATATTTT; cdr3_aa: CASSLDGASGNTIYF
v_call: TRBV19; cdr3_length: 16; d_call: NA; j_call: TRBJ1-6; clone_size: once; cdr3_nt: TGTGCCAGTAGTATGAGACAGGACAACTATAATTCACCCCTCCACTTT; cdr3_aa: CASSMRQDNYNSPLHF
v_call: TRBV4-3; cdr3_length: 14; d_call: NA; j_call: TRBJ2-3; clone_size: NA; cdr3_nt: TGCGCCAGCAGCCAAGACTCCCCACCGGATACGCAGTATTTT; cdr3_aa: CASSQDSPPDTQYF
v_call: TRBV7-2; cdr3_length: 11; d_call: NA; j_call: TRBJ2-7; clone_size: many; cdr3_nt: TGTGCCAGCAGCCCGGCCTACGAGCAGTACTTC; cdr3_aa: CASSPAYEQYF